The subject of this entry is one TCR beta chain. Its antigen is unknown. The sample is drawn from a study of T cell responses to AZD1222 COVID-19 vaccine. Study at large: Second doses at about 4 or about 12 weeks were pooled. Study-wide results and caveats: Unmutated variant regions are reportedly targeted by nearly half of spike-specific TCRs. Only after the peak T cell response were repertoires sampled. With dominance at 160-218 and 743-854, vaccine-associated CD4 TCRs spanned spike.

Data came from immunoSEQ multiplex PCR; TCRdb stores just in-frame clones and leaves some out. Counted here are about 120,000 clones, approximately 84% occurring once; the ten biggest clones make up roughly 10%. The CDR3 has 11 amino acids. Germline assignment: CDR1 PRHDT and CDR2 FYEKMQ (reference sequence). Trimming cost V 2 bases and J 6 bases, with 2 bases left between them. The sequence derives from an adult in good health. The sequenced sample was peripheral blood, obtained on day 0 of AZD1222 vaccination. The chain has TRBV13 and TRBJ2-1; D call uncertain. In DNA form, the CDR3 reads TGTGCCAGCAGCTTAACCAATGAGCAGTTCTTC. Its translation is CASSLTNEQFF. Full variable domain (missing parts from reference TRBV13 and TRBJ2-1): AAGVIQSPRHLIKEKRETATLKCYPIPRHDTVYWYQQGPGQDPQFLISFYEKMQSDKGSIPDRFSAQQFSDYHSELNMSSLELGDSALYFCASSLTNEQFFGPGTRLTVL.